This T cell receptor beta chain was found in a study of CD8 T cells in Susac syndrome. The germline V gene encodes CDR1 LGHDT and CDR2 YNNKEL (reference sequence). The V and J ends lost 1 base and 6 bases respectively, with 11 bases between them. CDR3 size: 14 residues. In this sample, this clonotype turned up once. The sequenced target, TCR beta, came from blood CD8+ and CD4+ T cells. Reverse transcription of about 0.45 to 1 ug RNA was performed with random hexamers. Amplification of TCR beta CDR3 spanned 54 Vbeta and 13 Jbeta via immunoSEQ multiplex PCR. In TCRdb, the immunoSEQ multiplex PCR reads were re-called with MiXCR into one record per CDR3 protein. The sample contains about 71,000 distinct CDR3 sequences, around 96% of which appear only once.

The material sequenced was CD4+ T cells from PBMCs. The rearrangement joins TRBV3-1 to TRBJ2-3, with a possible D match to TRBD1 (5 bases). The source is a human donor with multiple sclerosis. The CDR3 reads CASSQGRGRDTQYF. CDR3 in DNA: TGTGCCAGCAGCCAAGGAAGGGGTAGGGATACGCAGTATTTT.